The 18 T cell receptor beta chains presented below share a single source sample, sequenced in a study of T cell responses to AZD1222 COVID-19 vaccine. Data came from immunoSEQ multiplex PCR; TCRdb stores just in-frame clones and leaves some out. The table lists over 85,000 clones, approximately 90% of them singletons. The sequencing here drew on peripheral blood, taken on day 0 of AZD1222 vaccination. Every receptor here comes from an adult in good health.

The chain combines TRBV3-1 (or the pseudogene TRBV3-2) with TRBJ1-1, with 7 bases identical to TRBD1. Per germline, CDR1 LGHDT and CDR2 YNNKEL (reference sequence). J lost 7 bases, V lost 1 base, and 3 bases had no gene match. This CDR3 contains 13 residues. CDR3 amino acids: CASSQGGTVEAFF. In DNA form, the CDR3 reads TGTGCCAGCAGCCAAGGTGGGACAGTTGAAGCTTTCTTT.

This sequence joins TRBV5-6 and TRBJ2-1; TRBD2 might be the D (6 bases). CDR3 length: 16 residues. Germline values: CDR1 SGHDT, CDR2 YYEEEE. With 4 bases removed from V and 8 bases from J, the gap between germline ends came to 22 bases. The CDR3 here is CASSAMLRGGSDEQFF. CDR3 nucleotide sequence: TGTGCCAGCAGCGCCATGTTGCGGGGAGGTTCCGATGAGCAGTTCTTC.

The chain joins TRBV7-2 to TRBJ2-3; weak D call: TRBD1 (5 bases). Trimming stripped 5 bases from V and 0 bases from J, with 15 bases between. The germline V gene encodes CDR1 SGHTA and CDR2 FQGNSA. This CDR3 has 16 amino acids. CDR3: CASSPQTASSTDTQYF. For the CDR3, the DNA is TGTGCCAGCAGCCCGCAGACAGCCTCTAGCACAGATACGCAGTATTTT.

The J gene is TRBJ2-3, the V gene TRBV19; 14 bases fit TRBD2. Trimming cost V 4 bases and J 5 bases; bases outside gene matches: 5. The CDR3 consists of 16 residues. Germline assignment: CDR1 LNHDA and CDR2 SQIVND (reference sequence). The CDR3 DNA reads TGTGCCAGTAGTACGCGGACTAGCGGGGGGTTAGATACGCAGTATTTT. Its protein is CASSTRTSGGLDTQYF.

This sequence joins TRBV9 and TRBJ1-2, with D unresolved. The V gene's germline CDR1 is SGDLS and CDR2 YYNGEE. Between the trimmed V and J ends, which lost 0 bases and 5 bases, there was a span of 8 bases. The CDR3 runs 13 residues. DNA of the CDR3: TGTGCCAGCAGCGTAGGTGGTTTATATGGCTACACCTTC. It codes for CASSVGGLYGYTF.

The rearrangement uses TRBV27 and TRBJ1-3, with D possibly being TRBD1 (6 bases). Trimming pared 6 bases from V and 2 bases from J, leaving 23 bases between. Per the germline V gene, CDR1 is MNHEY and CDR2 is SMNVEV (reference sequence). The CDR3 contains 18 residues. CDR3 coding DNA: TGTGCCAGCAGCCGCCTCCCTAGGACCGAGGGGGCTGGAAACACCATATATTTT. It encodes CASSRLPRTEGAGNTIYF.

The chain employs TRBV6-4 and TRBJ1-2; 8 nucleotides align to TRBD1. Germline V gene data show CDR1 as MRHNA and CDR2 as SNTAGT. The CDR3 is made up of 16 amino acids. V gave up 4 bases and J gave up 3 bases; unmatched junction bases: 10. The CDR3, as DNA: TGTGCCAGCAGTGCCGCCCCAGGGGGCGCTGACTATGGCTACACCTTC. Translating it yields CASSAAPGGADYGYTF.

V is TRBV29-1 and J is TRBJ1-2; no definite D call. The length of the CDR3 is 13 residues. Deletions cut 5 bases from V and 1 base from J, with 11 bases between. CDR1 SQVTM and CDR2 ANQGSEA come from the germline V gene. CDR3 nucleotides: TGCAGCGTTTTTCAAGGGATTAACTATGGCTACACCTTC. Residues: CSVFQGINYGYTF.

This clone occurred once. The rearrangement uses TRBV5-1 and TRBJ2-2; 8 bases line up with TRBD1. V shed 0 bases and J 5 bases; nucleotides not matched to a gene: 3. Germline-derived CDR1 and CDR2 are SGHRS and YFSETQ. The CDR3 runs to 15 residues. DNA for the CDR3: TGCGCCAGCAGCTTGGACGGACAGGGAACCGGGGAGCTGTTTTTT. Translating gives CASSLDGQGTGELFF.

The V call is TRBV28, the J call TRBJ1-2; D remains unclear. The V gene's germline CDR1 is MDHEN and CDR2 SYDVKM. Trimming stripped 5 bases from V and 5 bases from J, with 12 bases between. The CDR3 is made up of 13 amino acids. The CDR3 region has the DNA TGTGCCAGCAGTGACGGACTGAATTATGGCTACACCTTC. Its translation is CASSDGLNYGYTF.

This clone was picked up one time. The chain recombines TRBV28 with TRBJ2-7; TRBD1 aligns across 7 bases. CDR1 and CDR2 from the germline V gene are MDHEN and SYDVKM. J lost 1 base, V lost 4 bases, and 13 bases had no gene match. The CDR3 spans 17 residues. The CDR3 region has the DNA TGTGCCAGCAGTTCCCCGGCAGGGACAGATTCTTCCTACGAGCAGTACTTC. Residues: CASSSPAGTDSSYEQYF.

This chain links TRBV24-1 with TRBJ2-5; possible D gene TRBD2, 6 bases. Germline V gene data show CDR1 as KGHDR and CDR2 as SFDVKD. V was clipped by 4 bases and J by 5 bases, with 16 bases between them. The CDR3 consists of 15 residues. This chain's CDR3 is CATSDPGTLGETQYF. The CDR3 DNA reads as TGTGCCACCAGTGACCCTGGGACTCTGGGGGAGACCCAGTACTTC.

The chain is built from TRBV7-2 and TRBJ2-5; 9 bases match TRBD2. CDR3 length equals 17 residues. CDR1 and CDR2 from the germline V gene are SGHTA and FQGNSA. Trimming cost V 5 bases and J 5 bases; bases outside gene matches: 15. The CDR3 coding sequence is TGTGCCAGCAGCCTCGTACCCAGCGGGAGGAGAGGGGAGACCCAGTACTTC. Protein sequence: CASSLVPSGRRGETQYF.

The chain has TRBV6-5 and TRBJ1-6, with D possibly being TRBD1 (5 bases). Germline V gene sequence: CDR1 MNHEY, CDR2 SVGAGI. The V end lost 4 bases, the J end lost 9 bases, and 19 bases lay between the germline ends. CDR3 length: 16 residues. The CDR3 DNA reads TGTGCCAGCAGTTTCGACTCGGCAGGGAAAAGTTCACCCCTCCACTTT. It encodes CASSFDSAGKSSPLHF.

The rearrangement joins TRBV10-3 to TRBJ1-6; 8 positions agree with TRBD1. This CDR3 is 14 amino acids long. J was trimmed by 11 bases and V by 6 bases; bases with no gene match: 9. The germline V gene encodes CDR1 ENHRY and CDR2 SYGVKD. The CDR3: CAIRTGQGQAPLHF. The CDR3 DNA follows: TGTGCCATCAGGACCGGACAGGGCCAAGCACCCCTCCACTTT.

This sequence joins TRBV9 and TRBJ2-1; the match to TRBD2 covers 12 bases. The CDR3 totals 14 residues. Germline V gene sequence: CDR1 SGDLS, CDR2 YYNGEE. The V gene end was trimmed by 2 bases and the J gene end by 8 bases; junction bases not matched to a gene: 2. This CDR3 is CASSVASGRDEQFF. The CDR3 region has the DNA TGTGCCAGCAGCGTGGCTAGCGGGAGGGATGAGCAGTTCTTC.

The gene calls are TRBV10-3 and TRBJ2-5; 10 nucleotides align to TRBD1. The V gene's germline CDR1 is ENHRY and CDR2 SYGVKD. J gave up 5 bases and V 6 bases, and 9 bases lay outside the gene matches. CDR3 length: 15 residues. CDR3: CAISPGTGELETQYF. CDR3 DNA: TGTGCCATCAGCCCCGGGACAGGGGAGTTGGAGACCCAGTACTTC.

The chain has TRBV6-2 or TRBV6-3 and TRBJ1-5; weak D call: TRBD1 (5 bases). Per the germline V gene, CDR1 is MNHEY and CDR2 is SVGEGT. V was cut by 0 bases and J by 3 bases, with 12 bases left in between. This CDR3 is 16 amino acids long. DNA of the CDR3: TGTGCCAGCAGTTACTCGAGACAGTTAACCAATCAGCCCCAGCATTTT. As protein: CASSYSRQLTNQPQHF.